This TCR beta chain was documented in a study of control samples from healthy donors and cancer patients. V was cut by 0 bases and J by 3 bases, with 8 bases left in between. Germline CDR1 SEHNR, CDR2 FQNEAQ (reference sequence). The CDR3 loop spans 14 amino acids. Assay: immunoSEQ multiplex PCR; the TCRdb copy retains only in-frame clones and omits some. The table has 150,000 to 200,000 clones, 94% seen once. This sequence was found in a woman under 30 in good health. Sequencing used blood. The chain combines TRBV7-9 with TRBJ1-1; no clear D gene. As DNA, the CDR3 is TGTGCCAGCAGCTTAGCGCTGGTGGACACTGAAGCTTTCTTT. Translation: CASSLALVDTEAFF.